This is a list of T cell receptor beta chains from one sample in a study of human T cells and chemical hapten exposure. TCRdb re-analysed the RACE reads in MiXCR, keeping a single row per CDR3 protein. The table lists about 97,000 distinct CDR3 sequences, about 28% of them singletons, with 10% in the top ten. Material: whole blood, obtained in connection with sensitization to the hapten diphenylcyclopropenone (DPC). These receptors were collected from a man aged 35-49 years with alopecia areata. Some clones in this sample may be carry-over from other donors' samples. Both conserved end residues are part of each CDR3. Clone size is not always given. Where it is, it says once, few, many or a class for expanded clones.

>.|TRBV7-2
CASSLATGLSGNTIYF
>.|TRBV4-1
CASSQVGGGERTDTQYF
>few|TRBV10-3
CAISEGNRANYGYTF
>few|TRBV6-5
CASSSSGTPRIQFF
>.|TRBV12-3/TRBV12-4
CASRPLRGNTEAFF
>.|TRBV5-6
CASSFSGRAYNEQFF
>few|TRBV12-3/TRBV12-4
CASSFGQAYNSPLHF
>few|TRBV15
CATSRDTAAGVADTQYF
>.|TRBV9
CASSEAGGQGSTDTQYF
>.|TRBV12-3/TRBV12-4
CASTKQIGLAGVTDTQYF
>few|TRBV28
CASSSYRNEQFF
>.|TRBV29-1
CSGAGAGGRRNEQFF
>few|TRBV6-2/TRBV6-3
CASHRRWTGELFF
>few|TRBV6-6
CASSASQGAEETQYF
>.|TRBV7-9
CASSLVFRDTEAFF
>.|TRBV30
CAWTDSNYGYTF
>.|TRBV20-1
CSASSTGIKETQYF
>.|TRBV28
CASSPLTGRSEAFF
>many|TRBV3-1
CASSPLDVYAGELFF
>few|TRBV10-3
CAISETGLNSPLHF
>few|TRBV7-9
CASSGDRGYTF
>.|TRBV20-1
CSARDVGTNMNTEAFF
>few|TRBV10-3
CASKGDRGFNQPQHF
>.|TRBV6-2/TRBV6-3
CASSQLRTGYEQYF
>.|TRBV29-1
CSVSGRGLSYNEQFF
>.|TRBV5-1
CASSWTGIGGGASEQYF
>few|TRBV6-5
CASSPIGRLSTDTQYF
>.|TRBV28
CASRPGPTYEQYF
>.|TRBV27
CASSDLGQAPYEQYF
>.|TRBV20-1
CSATRLGRTQGEQYF
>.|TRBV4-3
CASSQLQGAGANVLTF
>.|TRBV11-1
CASSSGQQETQYF
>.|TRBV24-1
CATSDPQPSKDEQFF
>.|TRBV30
CAWSVGGFPSYEQYF
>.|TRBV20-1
CSARRAGGPYNEQFF
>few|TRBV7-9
CASSFPHEQFF
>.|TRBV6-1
CASSAAGSKSSYGYTF
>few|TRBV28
CASSLFQGDRGHNEQFF
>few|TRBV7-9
CASSLGPNGGPRGDTQYF
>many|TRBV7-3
CASSSLVGLANLRRGETQYF
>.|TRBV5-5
CASSRQLAGETDTQYF
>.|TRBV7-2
CASSLDQGGQETQYF
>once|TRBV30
CAWNLQTGTGQPQHF
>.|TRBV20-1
CSASKLAGGFYNEQFF
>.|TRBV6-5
CASSYSSGSSYEQYF
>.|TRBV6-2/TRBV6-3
CASSYPDRGAFF
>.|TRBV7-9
CASRNRVDEQFF
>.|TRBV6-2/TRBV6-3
CASTTVNSPLHF
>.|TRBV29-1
CSVPGRYEQYF
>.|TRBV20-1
CSATTHSSGANVLTF
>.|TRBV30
CAWSGQLRGETQYF
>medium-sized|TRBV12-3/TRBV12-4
CASSLGYEQYF